In its sample, the clone carrying this T cell receptor beta chain was seen many times. Germline assignment: CDR1 MNHEY and CDR2 SMNVEV (reference sequence). The CDR3 consists of 14 residues. Trimming cost V 6 bases and J 1 base, with 11 bases left between them. Unsorted libraries were derived from 2 million PBMCs stored at -80 C. The entry originates in a study of neurological immune-mediated disorders. MiXCR, run by TCRdb on the 5' RACE reads, gives a single entry per CDR3 protein. This table has fewer than 50,000 distinct CDR3 sequences, 2% to 3% appearing once. Sequenced: PBMCs. The TCR originated in a man younger than 40 with multiple sclerosis. V gene TRBV27 combines with J gene TRBJ2-3; D gene unclear. CDR3 protein: CASRHPARTDTQYF. The DNA for the CDR3 is TGTGCCAGCAGGCACCCGGCGCGCACAGATACGCAGTATTTT.